This TCR beta chain comes out of a study of cytomegalovirus exposure and HLA in healthy donors. Study results and caveats: A later analysis by the authors found several of the most significant clusters apparently linked to common viral pathogens.

The germline V gene has CDR1 MNHEY and CDR2 SVGAGI. There are 14 residues in the CDR3. Unmatched junction bases numbered 4, after V lost 2 bases and J lost 3 bases. Amplification used 60 Vbeta primers and 13 Jbeta primers. Some clones are missing from TCRdb's copy, which holds only in-frame ones; the method was immunoSEQ multiplex PCR. The sample lists approximately 150,000 clones, over 80% occurring once. On this clone: Its specificity is not known.

The source of this sequence is a human donor in good health. This chain connects TRBV6-5 to TRBJ2-7; TRBD1 agrees at 7 bases. The sample consisted of PBMCs. The CDR3 DNA sequence: TGTGCCAGCAGTTACGCTAGGGACAGCTACGAGCAGTACTTC. It is translated as CASSYARDSYEQYF.